Listed below are T cell receptor beta chains from one sample, sequenced in a study of T-cell reconstitution after alpha-beta-depleted transplantation in children. TCRdb itself ran the PCR reads through MiXCR, one entry per CDR3 protein. The sample includes under 100,000 distinct CDR3 sequences, about 14% of them seen just once. Source: PBMCs, mostly from graft donor cells, taken 180 days after TCRalphabeta/CD19-depleted stem cell transplant. The receptors stem from a male patient aged 2 to 9 who had a stem cell transplant for acute lymphoblastic leukemia, so the T cells may come from the graft donor. CDR3s include the opening cysteine and the closing phenylalanine or tryptophan. D genes are given only for firm matches. Clone size is stated in some rows and not others, as once, few, many or a class when expanded.

>TRBJ2-3|TRBD1|TRBV5-5|.
TGTGCCAGCAGAGGAACCGGGACAGACACAGATACGCAGTATTTT
CASRGTGTDTDTQYF
>TRBJ2-7|.|TRBV27|.
TGTGCCAGCAGTTCGGCCGCCTTAGAGCAGTACTTC
CASSSAALEQYF
>TRBJ1-1|.|TRBV10-1|few
TGCGCCAGCAAGGAGGTCCTAAGAGACACTGAAGCTTTCTTT
CASKEVLRDTEAFF
>TRBJ1-1|.|TRBV20-1|.
TGCAGTGCTAGACGAGGACTCTTGAACACTGAAGCTTTCTTT
CSARRGLLNTEAFF
>TRBJ1-2|TRBD1|TRBV10-2|.
TGCGCCAGCAGAGCAGGGGGCGGCTACACCTTC
CASRAGGGYTF
>TRBJ2-5|TRBD1|TRBV10-3|.
TGTGCCATCAGTGTAATACAGGGGGGCGAGACCCAGTACTTC
CAISVIQGGETQYF
>TRBJ2-1|TRBD2|TRBV19|.
TGTGCCAGTAACCCGAAACGTAGCGGGGGGGCTTTGGATGAGCAGTTCTTC
CASNPKRSGGALDEQFF
>TRBJ1-2|.|TRBV5-1|.
TGCGCCAGCACATTGTCGGTTGGACAGCACTATGGCTACACCTTC
CASTLSVGQHYGYTF
>TRBJ1-3|.|TRBV11-3|few
TGTGCCAGCAGCTTCGGCCCCGGCTCTGGAAACACCATATATTTT
CASSFGPGSGNTIYF
>TRBJ2-2|.|TRBV7-9|.
TGTGCCAGCAGCTTAACAACCACCGGGGAGCTGTTTTTT
CASSLTTTGELFF
>TRBJ1-5|TRBD1|TRBV27|few
TGTGCCAGCAGTCCGGGACAGGGCATAAATCAGCCCCAGCATTTT
CASSPGQGINQPQHF
>TRBJ1-2|.|TRBV12-3/TRBV12-4|few
TGTGCCAGCAGTTTCGAGGGGCGCTCGGCTAACTATGGCTACACCTTC
CASSFEGRSANYGYTF
>TRBJ2-7|TRBD2|TRBV6-5|once
TGTGCCAGCAGTCCCCGGGTTAGCGGGGGAGACGAGCAGTACTTC
CASSPRVSGGDEQYF
>TRBJ2-5|TRBD1|TRBV5-5|.
TGTGCCAGCAGGTCGGGACAGGGGGTCGGTCAAGAGACCCAGTACTTC
CASRSGQGVGQETQYF
>TRBJ2-3|.|TRBV7-9|.
TGTGCCAGCAGCCAGACTAGTAGCCCAGATACGCAGTATTTT
CASSQTSSPDTQYF
>TRBJ2-2|.|TRBV10-3|few
TGTGCCATCAGTGAGCTGGGACCGAGGAACACCGGGGAGCTGTTTTTT
CAISELGPRNTGELFF
>TRBJ2-1|TRBD2|TRBV5-1|.
TGCGCCAGCAGCTCTCGAAACCCTAGCGGGGCATCCTACAATGAGCAGTTCTTC
CASSSRNPSGASYNEQFF